This is a list of T cell receptor beta chains from one sample in a study of blood T cell repertoires in COVID-19. The table came from immunoSEQ multiplex PCR; TCRdb's copy has only in-frame clones and leaves some out. The sample shows approximately 290,000 clones, around 91% of them seen only once. The sample taken for sequencing was peripheral blood. The receptors here all came from a woman between 55 and 75 years old with acute or convalescent COVID-19. CDR3s include the opening cysteine and the closing phenylalanine or tryptophan. The D gene is left open where the match is weak.

v_call	j_call	d_call	cdr3_length	cdr3_aa	cdr3_nt
TRBV6-5	TRBJ2-1	TRBD2	13	CASGLAAYNEQFF	TGTGCCAGCGGACTAGCAGCCTACAATGAGCAGTTCTTC
TRBV27	TRBJ1-2	-	14	CASKRGDSNYGYTF	TGTGCCAGCAAAAGGGGCGATTCTAACTATGGCTACACCTTC
TRBV9	TRBJ1-6	TRBD1	17	CASSVEGRGTGNSPLHF	TGTGCCAGCAGCGTAGAGGGAAGGGGGACAGGTAATTCACCCCTCCACTTT
TRBV27	TRBJ2-4	TRBD1	14	CASGLGTGGSIQYF	TGTGCCAGCGGGTTGGGGACAGGGGGCAGCATTCAGTACTTC
TRBV11-2	TRBJ1-1	-	14	CASSLVYPTAGAFF	TGTGCCAGCAGCTTAGTATATCCTACAGCTGGAGCTTTCTTT
TRBV4-1	TRBJ1-2	-	17	CASSQAPGLRGNYGYTF	TGCGCCAGCAGCCAAGCGCCAGGGCTCAGAGGTAACTATGGCTACACCTTC
TRBV3-1/TRBV3-2	TRBJ2-3	TRBD2	17	CASSQERGGLKLDTQYF	TGTGCCAGCAGCCAAGAACGGGGGGGCCTAAAATTAGATACGCAGTATTTT
TRBV7-2	TRBJ1-2	-	14	CASSPRQANYGYTF	TGTGCCAGCAGCCCCCGACAGGCTAACTATGGCTACACCTTC
TRBV18	TRBJ2-5	-	15	CASSPQGLVQETQYF	TGTGCCAGCTCACCGCAGGGTTTAGTCCAAGAGACCCAGTACTTC
TRBV7-2	TRBJ1-2	TRBD1	15	CASSLGWQGALGYTF	TGTGCCAGCAGCTTAGGATGGCAGGGGGCGTTGGGCTACACCTTC
TRBV9	TRBJ2-3	TRBD2	17	CASSATSGGPGTDTQYF	TGTGCCAGCAGCGCGACTAGCGGGGGGCCGGGTACAGATACGCAGTATTTT
TRBV27	TRBJ2-3	TRBD1	16	CASSTRQGSSTDTQYF	TGTGCCAGCAGTACCCGACAGGGCTCTAGCACAGATACGCAGTATTTT
TRBV28	TRBJ1-6	-	14	CASNKRSYNSPLHF	TGTGCCAGTAACAAACGCTCCTATAATTCACCCCTCCACTTT
TRBV28	TRBJ2-1	-	13	CASSFGGSNEQFF	TGTGCCAGCAGTTTTGGGGGGTCCAATGAGCAGTTCTTC
TRBV4-3	TRBJ2-5	TRBD2	15	CASSQTAGGQETQYF	TGCGCCAGCAGTCAGACAGCGGGAGGCCAAGAGACCCAGTACTTC
TRBV28	TRBJ1-1	-	15	CASSTDSLGITEAFF	TGTGCCAGCAGTACGGACAGTCTTGGAATCACTGAAGCTTTCTTT
TRBV24-1	TRBJ1-2	TRBD1	14	CATSGQGLNYGYTF	TGTGCCACCAGTGGACAGGGACTTAACTATGGCTACACCTTC
TRBV9	TRBJ1-5	-	15	CASSANVGRDQPQHF	TGTGCCAGCAGCGCCAATGTGGGGAGGGATCAGCCCCAGCATTTT
TRBV11-2	TRBJ1-1	TRBD1	15	CASSFGQEPNTEAFF	TGTGCCAGCAGCTTCGGACAGGAGCCGAACACTGAAGCTTTCTTT
TRBV12-3/TRBV12-4	TRBJ1-1	-	12	CASSPTQGRAFF	TGTGCCAGCAGTCCGACACAGGGTCGGGCTTTCTTT
TRBV19	TRBJ1-2	TRBD1	16	CASSIAAQGASVGYTF	TGTGCCAGTAGTATCGCAGCACAGGGGGCTTCGGTTGGCTACACCTTC
TRBV19	TRBJ2-4	-	14	CASSIGLAKNIQYF	TGTGCCAGTAGTATAGGACTAGCCAAAAACATTCAGTACTTC
TRBV3-1/TRBV3-2	TRBJ2-5	-	14	CASSHPGRGETQYF	TGTGCCAGCAGCCACCCGGGCAGGGGAGAGACCCAGTACTTC